This TCR beta chain comes out of a study of blood T cell repertoires in COVID-19. Study-level background: Sites in the United States, Italy and Spain provided acute and convalescent COVID-19 samples.

This table comes from immunoSEQ multiplex PCR, and its TCRdb copy is limited to in-frame clones, with some not included. The data show roughly 180,000 clones, roughly 81% seen once. V shed 10 bases, J shed 1 base, and the junction held 5 bases outside the gene matches. Germline CDR1 and CDR2: MDHEN and SYDVKM. The CDR3 totals 15 residues. This clone has only a few counts. A Seattle source enrolled patients during active infection and followed them longitudinally. Sequencing used peripheral blood. The V and J genes are TRBV28 and TRBJ2-2, with 11 bases aligning to TRBD2. The TCR comes from a middle-aged woman with COVID-19, enrolled during active disease. CDR3 nucleotide sequence: TGTGCCATCCTTAGCGGGAGGGTGAACACCGGGGAGCTGTTTTTT. It encodes CAILSGRVNTGELFF.